Sequencing of this T cell receptor beta chain was carried out in a study of T cells in Graves' hyperthyroidism and ophthalmopathy. Study-level results: Most clonotypes expanded in the thyroid (above 0.001) were also present in blood.

Germline V gene data show CDR1 as SGHTA and CDR2 as FQGNSA. Deletions cut 6 bases from V and 5 bases from J, with 17 bases between. The CDR3 length is 15 residues. There were TCR beta CDR3 regions amplified from RNA transcripts. An initial round of RT-PCR targeting the TCR CDR3 relied on the HTBI primer set. TCRdb itself ran the multiplex PCR reads through MiXCR, one entry per CDR3 protein. The sample lists some 570,000 distinct CDR3 sequences, 15% to 20% occurring once. This clonotype was seen a handful of times. Its antigen is unknown. Out of around 10 ml of fresh peripheral blood came the PBMCs. The sample comprised blood. The V and J genes are TRBV7-2 and TRBJ1-5, with D hard to call. This receptor was identified in a young woman with Graves' ophthalmopathy. The CDR3 nucleotides are TGTGCCAGCAGTGGGGATAGGGAGGGCTATCAGCCCCAGCATTTT. Translating gives CASSGDREGYQPQHF.